The clone carrying this T cell receptor beta chain has only a few counts. This sample was included in a study of T-cell reconstitution after alpha-beta-depleted transplantation in children. V was trimmed by 4 bases and J by 0 bases, leaving 15 bases between them. The germline V gene encodes CDR1 SGHRS and CDR2 YFSETQ. The CDR3 spans 16 residues. Molecular barcoding with unique molecular identifiers was used for the TCRbeta library. MiXCR was run by TCRdb on the PCR reads, yielding one entry per CDR3 protein. The repertoire holds about 360,000 distinct CDR3 sequences, more than 10% seen once, with roughly 4.5% in the top ten.

The sequence was obtained from a human donor who donated a stem cell graft to a child with Fanconi anemia. V and J are TRBV5-1 and TRBJ2-3; D is possibly TRBD1 (5 bases). The source was PBMCs, collected from the stem cell graft. The CDR3: CASSLPQASSTDTQYF. As DNA, the CDR3 is TGCGCCAGCAGCCTTCCACAGGCCTCTAGCACAGATACGCAGTATTTT. The full variable domain, completed using reference TRBV5-1 and TRBJ2-3, is KAGVTQTPRYLIKTRGQQVTLSCSPISGHRSVSWYQQTPGQGLQFLFEYFSETQRNKGNFPGRFSGRQFSNSRSEMNVSTLELGDSALYLCASSLPQASSTDTQYFGPGTRLTVL.